The 16 T cell receptor beta chains in this list originate from one sample, sequenced in a study of human T cells and chemical hapten exposure. Time point in this sample: patch test 3, about 24 weeks after DPC sensitization. Treatment of the sample: therapeutic diphenylcyclopropenone sensitization with weekly scalp DPC. Via MiXCR, TCRdb re-called the RACE reads, giving one row per CDR3 protein. The sample comprises over 70,000 distinct CDR3 sequences, under 13% of which are singletons, and more than 1% rests with the top ten. The source was whole blood, collected in connection with sensitization to the hapten diphenylcyclopropenone (DPC). The receptors were gathered from a woman aged 30 to 39 with alopecia areata. Some clones in this sample may be carry-over from other donors' samples.

A few counts support this clonotype. J is TRBJ2-7 and V is TRBV2, with 8 bases fitting TRBD2. This CDR3 has 18 amino acids. V lost 3 bases to trimming and J lost 0 bases; unmatched junction nucleotides: 13. In germline, CDR1 is SNHLY, CDR2 FYNNEI. CDR3 amino acids: CASSDSPWGLAGSYEQYF. CDR3 nucleotides: TGTGCCAGCAGTGACTCCCCCTGGGGTCTAGCGGGCTCCTACGAGCAGTACTTC.

V gene TRBV18 combines with J gene TRBJ1-1, with D maybe TRBD1 (6 bases). V lost 4 bases to trimming and J lost 6 bases, with 12 bases between them. CDR3 size: 13 residues. Germline V gene sequence: CDR1 KGHSH, CDR2 LQKENI. The CDR3 sequence is CASSQQGPAEAFF. CDR3 sequence (DNA): TGTGCCAGCTCACAGCAGGGGCCCGCTGAAGCTTTCTTT. Full variable domain (missing parts from reference TRBV18 and TRBJ1-1): NAGVMQNPRHLVRRRGQEARLRCSPMKGHSHVYWYRQLPEEGLKFMVYLQKENIIDESGMPKERFSAEFPKEGPSILRIQQVVRGDSAAYFCASSQQGPAEAFFGQGTRLTVV.

This clonotype was observed at least ten times. The chain combines TRBV7-2 with TRBJ2-1, with no clear D. Germline V gives CDR1 SGHTA, CDR2 FQGNSA. Trimming took off 4 bases at V and 8 bases at J, with 18 bases between the two ends. CDR3 length: 15 amino acids. CDR3 sequence: CASSSKASSFDEQFF. The CDR3 DNA reads as TGTGCCAGCAGCTCAAAAGCATCTAGTTTCGATGAGCAGTTCTTC.

There are many counts of this clonotype. The CDR3 coding sequence is TGTGCCAGCAGCTTAGTGGAGGACAGCGGGGAGCTGTTTTTT. It specifies CASSLVEDSGELFF. The chain recombines TRBV7-2 with TRBJ2-2; D may be TRBD1 (6 bases). The CDR3 runs 14 residues. CDR1 and CDR2 (germline): SGHTA, FQGNSA. Between the trimmed V and J ends, which lost 1 base and 7 bases, there was a span of 10 bases.

The table lists this clonotype with many counts. This CDR3 reads CASSSTGFNEQFF. Here the CDR3 DNA reads TGTGCCAGCAGTTCAACAGGGTTCAATGAGCAGTTCTTC. The chain has TRBV12-3 or TRBV12-4 and TRBJ2-1; tentative D call: TRBD1 (6 bases). The CDR3 runs to 13 residues. V was trimmed by 4 bases and J by 6 bases, leaving 10 bases between them.

This clonotype was seen repeatedly, ten times or more. The chain is built from TRBV7-9 and TRBJ2-1; 10 bases align to TRBD1. V was pared by 6 bases and J by 3 bases, with 14 bases of the junction left unmatched. This CDR3 contains 18 residues. Germline CDR1 is SEHNR and CDR2 is FQNEAQ (reference sequence). The CDR3 region is CASSSRGIDRGLYNEQFF. In nucleotides, the CDR3 is TGTGCCAGCAGTTCGAGGGGAATTGACAGGGGGCTCTACAATGAGCAGTTCTTC.

This clonotype appeared many times. The V gene is TRBV4-3, the J gene TRBJ2-2, with 7 bases identical to TRBD2. J lost 4 bases, V lost 4 bases, and 0 bases had no gene match. The CDR3 has 13 residues. Looked up from germline, CDR1 is LGHNA and CDR2 is YSLEER. This CDR3 reads CASSRTSTGELFF. In DNA, the CDR3 is TGCGCCAGCAGCCGGACTAGCACCGGGGAGCTGTTTTTT.

The chain links TRBV11-2 to TRBJ1-3; D gene unclear. From germline, CDR1 is SGHAT and CDR2 FQNNGV. V gave up 0 bases and J gave up 4 bases, with 4 bases separating them. The CDR3 contains 13 residues. The CDR3 reads CASSLDAGNTIYF. CDR3 nucleotide sequence: TGTGCCAGCAGCTTAGATGCAGGAAACACCATATATTTT.

The rearrangement links TRBV7-2 to TRBJ2-5; maybe TRBD2 (6 bases). Trimming took off 2 bases at V and 2 bases at J, with 9 bases between the two ends. Germline CDR1 reads SGHTA; CDR2 reads FQGNSA. This CDR3 region has 14 residues. The CDR3 sequence is CASSLRREQETQYF. The CDR3 DNA reads as TGTGCCAGCAGCTTAAGGCGGGAACAAGAGACCCAGTACTTC.

This clonotype was detected a few times. The chain uses TRBV12-3 or TRBV12-4 and TRBJ1-5; weak D call: TRBD1 (6 bases). The CDR3 has 16 amino acids. The V and J ends lost 6 bases and 0 bases respectively, with 15 bases between them. The chain's CDR3 is CASSTGQRYSNQPQHF. CDR3 bases: TGTGCCAGCAGCACGGGACAACGGTATAGCAATCAGCCCCAGCATTTT.

This clonotype occurred a few times. The chain couples TRBV30 to TRBJ2-2; 7 bases are shared with TRBD2. The CDR3 contains 15 residues. V trimming: 0 bases; J trimming: 3 bases; junction bases outside the gene matches: 4. From germline, CDR1 is GTSNPN and CDR2 SVGIG (reference sequence). CDR3 sequence: CAWSVQRGDTGELFF. In DNA, the CDR3 is TGTGCCTGGAGTGTACAACGGGGGGACACCGGGGAGCTGTTTTTT.

On this clonotype itself: Just one base apart from a much larger clone, this may be a read error. V is TRBV6-5 and J is TRBJ2-7, with D perhaps TRBD2 (6 bases). CDR3 length equals 13 residues. Germline V gene lookup returns CDR1 MNHEY and CDR2 SVGAGI. V lost 10 bases and J 3 bases, leaving 16 bases between the germline ends. CDR3 sequence reads: CAIPGLGNYEQYF. CDR3 nucleotides: TGTGCCATTCCGGGACTGGGGAACTACGAGCAGTACTTC.

This clonotype was detected many times. V is TRBV30 and J is TRBJ1-2; 10 nucleotides match TRBD1. V lost 2 bases and J lost 7; bases outside the gene matches: 10. The CDR3 loop spans 15 amino acids. Germline-derived CDR1 and CDR2 are GTSNPN and SVGIG (reference sequence). CDR3 DNA sequence: TGTGCCTGGAGTTTTCCGACAGGGGGCCTTTTTGGCTACACCTTC. It specifies CAWSFPTGGLFGYTF.

This clonotype was detected a few times. CDR3 residues: CSARRSGRDEKLFF. CDR3 DNA: TGCAGTGCTAGACGCTCAGGTCGTGATGAAAAACTGTTTTTT. J is TRBJ1-4 and V is TRBV20-1; unclear D gene. This CDR3 has 14 residues. V was trimmed by 2 bases and J by 6 bases, leaving 13 bases between them. Germline lookup yields CDR1 DFQATT and CDR2 SNEGSKA (reference sequence).

This rearrangement joins TRBV20-1 to TRBJ1-2; 8 positions match TRBD1. V lost 4 bases and J lost 4; bases outside the gene matches: 5. The CDR3 totals 13 residues. Germline V gene lookup returns CDR1 DFQATT and CDR2 SNEGSKA (reference sequence). The CDR3 spells CSAKTGVAYGYTF. CDR3 sequence (DNA): TGCAGTGCTAAGACAGGGGTGGCCTATGGCTACACCTTC.

There are many counts of this clonotype. V and J are TRBV11-2 and TRBJ1-6; TRBD1 matches at 8 bases. J gave up 9 bases and V 4 bases, and 8 bases lay outside the gene matches. This CDR3 is built from 15 residues. The V gene's germline CDR1 is SGHAT and CDR2 FQNNGV. Here the CDR3 reads CASSYVGQGVSPLHF. As DNA, the CDR3 is TGTGCCAGCAGCTACGTCGGACAGGGTGTTTCACCCCTCCACTTT.